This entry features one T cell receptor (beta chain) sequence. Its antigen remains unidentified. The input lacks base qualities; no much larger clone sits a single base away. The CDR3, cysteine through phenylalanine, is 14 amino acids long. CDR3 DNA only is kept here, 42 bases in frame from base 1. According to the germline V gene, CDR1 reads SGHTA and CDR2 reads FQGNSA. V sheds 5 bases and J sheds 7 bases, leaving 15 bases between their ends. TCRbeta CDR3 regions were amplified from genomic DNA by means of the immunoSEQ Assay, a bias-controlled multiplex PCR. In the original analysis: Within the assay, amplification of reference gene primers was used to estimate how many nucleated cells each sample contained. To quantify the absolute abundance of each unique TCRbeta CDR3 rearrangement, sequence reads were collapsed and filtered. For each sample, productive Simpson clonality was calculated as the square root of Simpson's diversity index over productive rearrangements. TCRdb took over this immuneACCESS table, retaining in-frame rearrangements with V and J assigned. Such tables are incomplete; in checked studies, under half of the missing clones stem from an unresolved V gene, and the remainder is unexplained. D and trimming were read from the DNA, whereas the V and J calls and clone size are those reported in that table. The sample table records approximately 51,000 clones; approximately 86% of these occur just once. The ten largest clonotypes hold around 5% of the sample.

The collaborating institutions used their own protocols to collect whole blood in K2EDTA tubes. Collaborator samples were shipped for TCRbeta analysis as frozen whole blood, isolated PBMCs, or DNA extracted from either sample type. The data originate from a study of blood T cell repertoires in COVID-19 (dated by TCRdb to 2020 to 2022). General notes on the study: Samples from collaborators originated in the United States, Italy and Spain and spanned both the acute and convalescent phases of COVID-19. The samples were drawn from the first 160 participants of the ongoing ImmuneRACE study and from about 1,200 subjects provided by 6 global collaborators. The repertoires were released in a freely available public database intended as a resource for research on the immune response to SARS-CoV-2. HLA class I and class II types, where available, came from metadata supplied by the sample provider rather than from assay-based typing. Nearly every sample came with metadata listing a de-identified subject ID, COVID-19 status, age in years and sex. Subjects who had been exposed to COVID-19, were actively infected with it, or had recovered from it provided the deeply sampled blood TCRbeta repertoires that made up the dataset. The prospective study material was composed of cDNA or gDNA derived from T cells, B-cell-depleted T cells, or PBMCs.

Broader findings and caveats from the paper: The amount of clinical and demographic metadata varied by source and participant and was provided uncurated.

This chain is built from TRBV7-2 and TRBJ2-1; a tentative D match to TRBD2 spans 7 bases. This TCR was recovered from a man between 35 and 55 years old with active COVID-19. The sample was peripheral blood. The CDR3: CASSATRGGNEQFF. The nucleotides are TGTGCCAGCAGCGCCACAAGGGGGGGAAATGAGCAGTTCTTC.